Following are 22 T cell receptor beta chains from one sample sequenced in a study of blood T cell repertoires in COVID-19. Assay: immunoSEQ multiplex PCR; the TCRdb copy retains only in-frame clones and omits some. The repertoire holds under 150,000 clones, about 80% seen once, with 4% in the top ten. Sequencing input: peripheral blood. These receptors all come from an older woman with acute or convalescent COVID-19.

This chain links TRBV9 with TRBJ2-2; D is perhaps TRBD1 (5 bases). CDR3 length: 17 amino acids. Germline V gene sequence: CDR1 SGDLS, CDR2 YYNGEE. Between the trimmed V and J ends, which lost 3 bases and 0 bases, there was a span of 15 bases. CDR3 sequence (DNA): TGTGCCAGCAGCGACCTGATGGCAGGGCCGAACACCGGGGAGCTGTTTTTT. This translates into CASSDLMAGPNTGELFF.

This CDR3 is CASSLDSTYNEQFF. CDR3 DNA sequence: TGTGCCAGTAGTCTGGACAGCACCTACAATGAGCAGTTCTTC. The chain links TRBV19 to TRBJ2-1; D perhaps matches TRBD1 (6 bases). CDR1 and CDR2 (germline): LNHDA, SQIVND (reference sequence). Trimming took 5 bases from V and 2 from J, leaving 10 bases between them. The CDR3 has 14 residues.

This clone was counted once. V is TRBV6-1 and J is TRBJ2-7; 7 bases fit TRBD2. CDR3 length equals 14 residues. Germline V lookup: CDR1 MNHNS, CDR2 SASEGT. The J segment lost 5 bases and the V segment lost 1 base, leaving 5 bases of the junction unmatched. The CDR3 DNA reads as TGTGCCAGCAGTGAAGGTGGCGGGAGAGACGAGCAGTACTTC. Its translation: CASSEGGGRDEQYF.

This clone was detected a few times. The rearrangement links TRBV20-1 to TRBJ1-3, with D perhaps matching TRBD1 (6 bases). Trimming took off 3 bases at V and 3 bases at J, with 12 bases between the two ends. The CDR3 extends over 14 amino acids. Germline V lookup: CDR1 DFQATT, CDR2 SNEGSKA (reference sequence). The CDR3 sequence is CSASAGVGGNTIYF. In DNA form, the CDR3 reads TGCAGTGCTAGTGCAGGGGTGGGTGGAAACACCATATATTTT.

The rearrangement joins TRBV4-3 to TRBJ2-5; 12 nucleotides match TRBD2. This CDR3 has 16 residues. The V and J ends lost 4 bases and 5 bases, in that order; junction bases with no gene match: 8. Germline-derived CDR1 and CDR2 are LGHNA and YSLEER. The CDR3 DNA reads TGCGCCAGCAGCCCATCTAGCGGGAGGGCGTCGGAGACCCAGTACTTC. It codes for CASSPSSGRASETQYF.

The chain combines TRBV11-1 with TRBJ2-7, with 10 bases lining up with TRBD2. Trimming cost V 4 bases and J 7 bases; bases outside gene matches: 7. The CDR3 loop spans 14 amino acids. CDR1 is SGHAT and CDR2 is FQDESV in the germline V gene (reference sequence). In nucleotides, the CDR3 is TGTGCCAGCAGCTCGCTAGCGGGAGTAGGGGAGCAGTACTTC. Protein product: CASSSLAGVGEQYF. Full variable domain (missing parts from reference TRBV11-1 and TRBJ2-7): EAEVAQSPRYKITEKSQAVAFWCDPISGHATLYWYRQILGQGPELLVQFQDESVVDDSQLPKDRFSAERLKGVDSTLKIQPAELGDSAMYLCASSSLAGVGEQYFGPGTRLTVT.

The gene calls are TRBV6-1 and TRBJ1-1; D is possibly TRBD1 (6 bases). This CDR3 has 15 amino acids. The V end lost 0 bases, the J end lost 6 bases, and 14 bases lay between the germline ends. Per germline, CDR1 MNHNS and CDR2 SASEGT. CDR3 sequence (DNA): TGTGCCAGCAGTGAAGCTACCATCGGACAGTCTGAAGCTTTCTTT. Translating it yields CASSEATIGQSEAFF.

The genes are TRBV21-1 and TRBJ1-1; the table's D call TRBD1 went unverified against the DNA. TRBV21-1 is an annotated pseudogene. The length of the CDR3 is 14 residues. The chain's CDR3 is CASSKGKGARFAFF. DNA of the CDR3: TGTGCCAGCAGCAAAGGTAAGGGGGCAAGGTTTGCTTTCTTT.

The V gene is TRBV4-3, the J gene TRBJ2-2, with TRBD2 identical over 8 bases. V was clipped by 4 bases and J by 7 bases; unmatched bases: 14. Germline assignment: CDR1 LGHNA and CDR2 YSLEER. The CDR3 is made up of 17 amino acids. CDR3 sequence reads: CASSPSPGGRAGGELFF. The CDR3, as DNA: TGCGCCAGCAGCCCCTCCCCGGGGGGGAGGGCCGGCGGGGAGCTGTTTTTT.

V and J are TRBV28 and TRBJ2-7; D is uncertain. The V gene's germline CDR1 is MDHEN and CDR2 SYDVKM. V shed 2 bases and J shed 3 bases, with 14 bases lying between them. There are 15 residues in the CDR3. CDR3 nucleotide sequence: TGTGCCAGCAGTTTAAGGTCTACGGAGATCTACGAGCAGTACTTC. This translates into CASSLRSTEIYEQYF.

This chain joins TRBV7-2 and TRBJ2-7; 7 bases line up with TRBD2. The CDR3 contains 15 residues. CDR1 SGHTA and CDR2 FQGNSA come from the germline V gene. The V and J ends lost 2 bases and 2 bases, in that order; junction bases with no gene match: 6. CDR3 sequence: CASSLSWAGAYEQYF. The CDR3 nucleotides read TGTGCCAGCAGCTTAAGTTGGGCGGGAGCCTACGAGCAGTACTTC.

The genes are TRBV7-9 and TRBJ1-4; maybe TRBD1 (6 bases). In germline, CDR1 is SEHNR, CDR2 FQNEAQ (reference sequence). CDR3 length equals 15 residues. V lost 5 bases and J 5 bases, leaving 15 bases between the germline ends. The CDR3 here is CASSDRTEANEKLFF. Here the CDR3 DNA reads TGTGCCAGCAGCGACCGGACAGAAGCAAATGAAAAACTGTTTTTT.

V is TRBV28 and J is TRBJ1-5, with TRBD1 as a possible D gene (5 bases). The CDR3 is 14 amino acids. The V gene lost 1 base and the J gene lost 7 bases, with 11 bases spanning the gap. The germline gives CDR1 MDHEN, CDR2 SYDVKM. The chain's CDR3 is CASSLSGREQPQHF. The CDR3 DNA reads as TGTGCCAGCAGTTTATCGGGCAGGGAACAGCCCCAGCATTTT.

In its sample, this clone was seen once. The chain joins TRBV12-3 or TRBV12-4 to TRBJ1-1; D gene uncertain. Trimming took off 5 bases at V and 4 bases at J, with 11 bases between the two ends. This CDR3 is built from 13 residues. The CDR3: CASSVRISTEAFF. The CDR3 nucleotides read TGTGCCAGCAGTGTGAGAATAAGCACTGAAGCTTTCTTT.

CDR3: CASSPGLGGYTF. CDR3 nucleotides: TGTGCCAGCAGCCCAGGACTCGGGGGCTACACCTTC. The chain links TRBV7-9 to TRBJ1-2; D call uncertain. V lost 5 bases and J lost 8, with 12 bases in between. The CDR3 is 12 amino acids. Germline CDR1 and CDR2: SEHNR and FQNEAQ (reference sequence).

The chain has TRBV7-2 and TRBJ1-2; D not certain. The CDR3 is 12 amino acids. Between the trimmed V and J ends, which lost 5 bases and 2 bases, there was a span of 6 bases. The V gene's germline CDR1 is SGHTA and CDR2 FQGNSA. CDR3 in DNA: TGTGCCAGCAGCCGGGAGAACTATGGCTACACCTTC. This codes for CASSRENYGYTF.

The chain couples TRBV7-9 to TRBJ2-1; TRBD2 aligns across 10 bases. This CDR3 spans 17 amino acids. Germline-derived CDR1 and CDR2 are SEHNR and FQNEAQ (reference sequence). The junction had 12 bases not matched to a gene; V was cut back by 5 bases and J by 5 bases. The CDR3 DNA reads TGTGCCAGCAGCCCCTTTTTTGAGCGGGAGGGCCACAATGAGCAGTTCTTC. The encoded protein is CASSPFFEREGHNEQFF.

This clone appeared a single time. The V gene is TRBV2, the J gene TRBJ2-5; D is unclear. The CDR3 loop spans 14 amino acids. The V gene's germline CDR1 is SNHLY and CDR2 FYNNEI. V was cut by 6 bases and J by 1 base, with 12 bases left in between. CDR3 amino acids: CASSHRSSQETQYF. The DNA of the CDR3 is TGTGCCAGCAGCCACCGGAGTAGCCAAGAGACCCAGTACTTC.

The V and J genes are TRBV18 and TRBJ2-7; 12 nucleotides align to TRBD2. Germline CDR1 is KGHSH and CDR2 is LQKENI. V lost 5 bases, J lost 2 bases, and 1 base stayed unmatched. This CDR3 spans 14 amino acids. The CDR3 region is CASSRTSGTYEQYF. Written as DNA, the CDR3 is TGTGCCAGCTCAAGGACTAGCGGGACCTACGAGCAGTACTTC. The variable domain in full, with the rest retrieved from reference TRBV18 and TRBJ2-7, is NAGVMQNPRHLVRRRGQEARLRCSPMKGHSHVYWYRQLPEEGLKFMVYLQKENIIDESGMPKERFSAEFPKEGPSILRIQQVVRGDSAAYFCASSRTSGTYEQYFGPGTRLTVT.

The rearrangement links TRBV7-8 to TRBJ2-3; D possibly corresponds to TRBD1 (6 bases). Per the germline V gene, CDR1 is SGHVS and CDR2 is FQNEAQ. V lost 3 bases and J 5 bases, leaving 18 bases between the germline ends. The CDR3 length is 16 residues. The CDR3 sequence: CASSFQNLRGQDTQYF. The CDR3 nucleotides read TGTGCCAGCAGCTTCCAAAACTTACGGGGACAAGATACGCAGTATTTT. Full variable domain (remainder filled in from reference TRBV7-8 and TRBJ2-3): GAGVSQSPRYKVAKRGQDVALRCDPISGHVSLFWYQQALGQGPEFLTYFQNEAQLDKSGLPSDRFFAERPEGSVSTLKIQRTQQEDSAVYLCASSFQNLRGQDTQYFGPGTRLTVL.

The gene calls are TRBV27 and TRBJ2-3, with D uncertain. The CDR3 consists of 11 residues. Germline lookup yields CDR1 MNHEY and CDR2 SMNVEV (reference sequence). V was cut by 5 bases and J by 6 bases, with 6 bases left in between. The CDR3 protein is CASSQADTQYF. CDR3 sequence (DNA): TGTGCCAGCAGTCAGGCGGATACGCAGTATTTT.

The rearrangement joins TRBV30 to TRBJ2-2, with D uncertain. Germline V lookup: CDR1 GTSNPN, CDR2 SVGIG (reference sequence). There are 13 residues in the CDR3. Trimming cost V 0 bases and J 7 bases, with 9 bases left between them. The CDR3 DNA reads TGTGCCTGGAGTGTAGTGGCGGTCGGGGAGCTGTTTTTT. It yields the protein CAWSVVAVGELFF.